The subject of this entry is one T cell receptor beta chain. The sample is drawn from a study of response to subunit inactivated influenza vaccine. CDR1 and CDR2 (germline): MDHEN, SYDVKM. The CDR3 runs 15 residues. J was trimmed by 3 bases and V by 6 bases; bases with no gene match: 4. One entry per CDR3 protein results from TCRdb running MiXCR on the RT-PCR reads. This table holds about 570,000 distinct CDR3 sequences, approximately 10% found once. These data are also associated with another study on T cells expressing NK-cell markers. In that study: Libraries used 5'RACE template switching adding universal primer site and UMIs. It was from sorted CD3+CD56+NKG2C+, CD3+CD56+NKG2C- and CD3+CD56-NKG2C+ T cells that TCR beta repertoires came. Dominance of the CD3+CD56-NKG2C+ fraction by these clonotypes also held in a handful of donors.

The source of this sequence is a middle-aged man who received an inactivated influenza vaccine. The rearrangement joins TRBV28 to TRBJ2-1; 11 bases line up with TRBD2. The source material was PBMCs from blood, sampled on the day of vaccination. The CDR3 nucleotides read TGTGCCAGCAGATTGGGACTAGCGGACTACAATGAGCAGTTCTTC. Translation gives CASRLGLADYNEQFF.